The next 24 T cell receptor beta chains were all read from a single sample in a study of blood T cell repertoires in COVID-19. Profiling relied on immunoSEQ multiplex PCR, and the TCRdb table lists in-frame clones only, not all of them. This sample yields almost 80,000 clones, of which around 80% are seen a single time; approximately 33% belongs to the top ten. Material: peripheral blood. The receptors stem from a woman between 70 and 85 years old with acute or convalescent COVID-19.

The chain employs TRBV19 and TRBJ1-1; tentative D call: TRBD1 (6 bases). The germline V gene encodes CDR1 LNHDA and CDR2 SQIVND (reference sequence). The CDR3 is 16 amino acids. Between the trimmed V and J ends, which lost 6 bases and 3 bases, there was a span of 20 bases. Written as DNA, the CDR3 is TGTGCCAGTAGGACAGGACTGGGACGGGGGGACACTGAAGCTTTCTTT. Its translation is CASRTGLGRGDTEAFF.

The chain links TRBV7-9 to TRBJ1-4; TRBD1 aligns across 7 bases. After removal of 0 bases from V and 7 bases from J, the junction contained 2 bases not matched to a gene. Germline V gene lookup returns CDR1 SEHNR and CDR2 FQNEAQ (reference sequence). The CDR3 is 14 residues long. The CDR3 sequence: CASSLAGTVEKLFF. Written as DNA, the CDR3 is TGTGCCAGCAGCTTAGCCGGGACAGTTGAAAAACTGTTTTTT.

The J gene is TRBJ1-6, the V gene TRBV5-1; D unresolved. The CDR3 is 16 residues long. V shed 0 bases and J shed 5 bases, with 12 bases lying between them. Germline V CDR1 and CDR2: SGHRS, YFSETQ. The CDR3 spells CASSLDRGSDNSPLHF. The CDR3 nucleotides read TGCGCCAGCAGCTTGGATCGGGGTTCAGATAATTCACCCCTCCACTTT.

The CDR3, as DNA: TGTGCCAGCAGCCATGCCGACTTGTACAATGAGCAGTTCTTC. Translating it yields CASSHADLYNEQFF. The chain links TRBV3-1 (or the pseudogene TRBV3-2) to TRBJ2-1, with no clear D. The V gene lost 3 bases and the J gene lost 4 bases, with 10 bases spanning the gap. The CDR3 has 14 residues. Germline CDR1 and CDR2: LGHDT and YNNKEL (reference sequence).

This clone was picked up one time. The CDR3 sequence is CASSFWGASGDEQFF. In DNA form, the CDR3 reads TGTGCCAGCAGCTTTTGGGGGGCTAGCGGAGATGAGCAGTTCTTC. The J gene is TRBJ2-1, the V gene TRBV7-8, with a tentative D call TRBD2 (7 bases). This CDR3 region has 15 residues. Germline values: CDR1 SGHVS, CDR2 FQNEAQ. Trimming left V 3 bases short and J 8 bases short, with 17 bases between.

The J gene is TRBJ2-2, the V gene TRBV11-2, with D perhaps matching TRBD1 (6 bases). This CDR3 spans 11 amino acids. Germline loops: CDR1 SGHAT, CDR2 FQNNGV. V was pared by 10 bases and J by 7 bases, with 10 bases between. For the CDR3, the DNA is TGTGCCACCTCAGGGGTCGGGGAGCTGTTTTTT. It codes for CATSGVGELFF.

This clone has a single count. J is TRBJ1-2 and V is TRBV5-1, with 9 positions matching TRBD1. CDR1 is SGHRS, CDR2 YFSETQ, per germline. The CDR3 is 15 amino acids. V lost 0 bases, J lost 7 bases, and 7 bases stayed unmatched. CDR3 coding DNA: TGCGCCAGCAGCTTGGACTACAGGGGGCTCCGTGGCTACACCTTC. This sequence encodes CASSLDYRGLRGYTF. The full variable domain, rest sourced from reference TRBV5-1 and TRBJ1-2, is KAGVTQTPRYLIKTRGQQVTLSCSPISGHRSVSWYQQTPGQGLQFLFEYFSETQRNKGNFPGRFSGRQFSNSRSEMNVSTLELGDSALYLCASSLDYRGLRGYTFGSGTRLTVV.

The chain combines TRBV19 with TRBJ2-7; TRBD2 matches 9 bases. The CDR3 is 14 amino acids. The trim removed 4 bases at V and 4 bases at J, leaving 5 bases unmatched. Per the germline V gene, CDR1 is LNHDA and CDR2 is SQIVND (reference sequence). In DNA form, the CDR3 reads TGTGCCAGTAGTACCCGGGGACTAGCTTACGAGCAGTACTTC. Protein product: CASSTRGLAYEQYF.

This clone was detected a few times. The rearrangement joins TRBV27 to TRBJ1-5, with 7 bases identical to TRBD1. CDR1 is MNHEY, CDR2 SMNVEV, per germline (reference sequence). Trimming cost V 5 bases and J 6 bases; bases outside gene matches: 10. The CDR3 runs 15 residues. The DNA of the CDR3 is TGTGCCAGCAGTCCCGCATCGACAGGGTTTCAGCCCCAGCATTTT. Protein product: CASSPASTGFQPQHF.

The chain is built from TRBV7-3 and TRBJ2-2; the D is unclear. The CDR3 extends over 14 amino acids. Germline V gene data show CDR1 as SGHTA and CDR2 as FQGTGA. Trimming stripped 4 bases from V and 6 bases from J, with 12 bases between. In nucleotides, the CDR3 is TGTGCCAGCAGCTCGACCCCGCAGGCCGGGGAGCTGTTTTTT. Its translation: CASSSTPQAGELFF.

CDR3 coding DNA: TGTGCCAGCAGCCAAGGAGCAACAGGGGGTAGCTTGCATTTT. It translates to CASSQGATGGSLHF. V and J are TRBV4-2 and TRBJ1-5; TRBD1 aligns across 8 bases. With V trimmed by 1 base and J by 15 bases, 11 bases remained unmatched. The CDR3 spans 14 residues. CDR1 and CDR2 (germline): LGHNA, YNFKEQ.

The rearrangement links TRBV11-2 to TRBJ2-7, with 9 bases lining up with TRBD1. The CDR3 length is 16 residues. The ends lost 3 bases at V and 5 bases at J; junction bases unmatched: 11. Looked up from germline, CDR1 is SGHAT and CDR2 is FQNNGV. CDR3 sequence: CASSFLLGQGLNEQYF. In DNA form, the CDR3 reads TGTGCCAGCAGCTTTTTATTGGGACAGGGTCTAAACGAGCAGTACTTC.

The rearrangement links TRBV15 to TRBJ2-3; weak D call: TRBD1 (6 bases). Germline-derived CDR1 and CDR2 are LNHNV and YYDKDF (reference sequence). This CDR3 is 15 amino acids long. The ends were cut back, 3 bases at V and 4 bases at J, with 14 bases in the middle. CDR3 region: CATSRGAGFADTQYF. The CDR3, as DNA: TGTGCCACCAGCAGGGGGGCAGGTTTTGCAGATACGCAGTATTTT.

The chain couples TRBV2 to TRBJ2-7; 7 bases fit TRBD1. The CDR3 loop spans 13 amino acids. The junction had 6 bases not matched to a gene; V was cut back by 8 bases and J by 2 bases. Germline V gene data show CDR1 as SNHLY and CDR2 as FYNNEI. The CDR3 region has the DNA TGTGCCAGCTTAACAGGGGAAACCTACGAGCAGTACTTC. Protein product: CASLTGETYEQYF.

CDR3 bases: TGTGCCAGCAGCTTGGCTAGCGGGATTCACGGAGAGACCCAGTACTTC. Encoded protein: CASSLASGIHGETQYF. The chain has TRBV5-8 and TRBJ2-5; 9 nucleotides match TRBD2. With V trimmed by 0 bases and J by 4 bases, 7 bases remained unmatched. The CDR3 spans 16 residues. Germline loops: CDR1 SGHTS, CDR2 YDEGEE.

The table lists this clone with a few counts. The rearrangement links TRBV7-8 to TRBJ1-5, with D hard to call. Germline V gene lookup returns CDR1 SGHVS and CDR2 FQNEAQ. Trimming removed 6 bases from V and 5 bases from J, with 17 bases in between. The CDR3 contains 15 residues. CDR3 residues: CASSSTAGADQPQHF. The DNA for the CDR3 is TGTGCCAGCAGTTCCACCGCGGGAGCCGATCAGCCCCAGCATTTT. Supplemented by reference TRBV7-8 and TRBJ1-5, the full variable domain reads GAGVSQSPRYKVAKRGQDVALRCDPISGHVSLFWYQQALGQGPEFLTYFQNEAQLDKSGLPSDRFFAERPEGSVSTLKIQRTQQEDSAVYLCASSSTAGADQPQHFGDGTRLSIL.

This clone was detected once. J is TRBJ2-2 and V is TRBV10-3; tentatively, D is TRBD1 (6 bases). Germline CDR1 and CDR2: ENHRY and SYGVKD. The CDR3 runs 16 residues. V shed 0 bases and J shed 7 bases, with 15 bases lying between them. The CDR3 region has the DNA TGTGCCATCAGTGAGTCGAGCCCCGGCAGGGGCGGGGAGCTGTTTTTT. Protein: CAISESSPGRGGELFF.

The V and J genes are TRBV3-1 (or the pseudogene TRBV3-2) and TRBJ2-1; TRBD2 is a possible D gene (6 bases). Germline CDR1 LGHDT, CDR2 YNNKEL (reference sequence). V lost 4 bases and J lost 10, with 17 bases in between. The CDR3 sequence is 14 residues long. CDR3 residues: CASSRGTPFGEQFF. CDR3 coding DNA: TGTGCCAGCAGCCGGGGGACTCCTTTTGGAGAGCAGTTCTTC.

Comments on this clone: Because the CDR3's place on the DNA is in doubt, the DNA is left out and the CDR3 is given as listed by TCRdb. The chain carries TRBV5-1 and TRBJ2-2; whether TRBD2, the table's D call, matches the DNA was not checked. Both ends counted, the CDR3 spans 15 residues. The germline V gene has CDR1 SGHRS and CDR2 YFSETQ. The CDR3 here is CAITETSRTPGSCFF.

The chain recombines TRBV10-3 with TRBJ2-3; 7 positions agree with TRBD1. CDR1 is ENHRY and CDR2 is SYGVKD in the germline V gene. With V trimmed by 10 bases and J by 3 bases, 10 bases remained unmatched. This CDR3 contains 14 residues. The CDR3, as DNA: TGTGCCACGAAGAATGCAGGGGGTACAGATACGCAGTATTTT. Translation: CATKNAGGTDTQYF.

The chain combines TRBV5-5 with TRBJ2-5, with 7 bases lining up with TRBD1. This CDR3 has 14 residues. Per the germline V gene, CDR1 is SGHKS and CDR2 is YYEKEE (reference sequence). Trimming took 1 base from V and 7 from J; bases not matched to a gene: 7. In DNA, the CDR3 is TGTGCCAGCAGCTTGTACGGCAGGGGGTGGACCCAGTACTTC. This sequence encodes CASSLYGRGWTQYF. Using reference TRBV5-5 and TRBJ2-5 for the parts outside the CDR3, the full variable domain is DAGVTQSPTHLIKTRGQQVTLRCSPISGHKSVSWYQQVLGQGPQFIFQYYEKEERGRGNFPDRFSARQFPNYSSELNVNALLLGDSALYLCASSLYGRGWTQYFGPGTRLLVL.

The gene calls are TRBV6-2 or TRBV6-3 and TRBJ1-1, with 8 bases aligning to TRBD1. The V segment lost 5 bases and the J segment 1 base; nucleotides outside the gene matches: 0. CDR1 and CDR2 (germline): MNHEY, SVGEGT. This CDR3 contains 13 residues. CDR3 bases: TGTGCCAGCAGTGGACAGGGGAACACTGAAGCTTTCTTT. This encodes CASSGQGNTEAFF.

The genes are TRBV7-2 and TRBJ1-6; TRBD1 matches at 8 bases. V was pared by 2 bases and J by 6 bases, with 3 bases of the junction left unmatched. Germline values: CDR1 SGHTA, CDR2 FQGNSA. The CDR3 totals 15 residues. The DNA of the CDR3 is TGTGCCAGCAGCTTACCAGGGGGCGGTAATTCACCCCTCCACTTT. As protein: CASSLPGGGNSPLHF. The entire variable domain, with the rest obtained from reference TRBV7-2 and TRBJ1-6, is as follows: GAGVSQSPSNKVTEKGKDVELRCDPISGHTALYWYRQSLGQGLEFLIYFQGNSAPDKSGLPSDRFSAERTGGSVSTLTIQRTQQEDSAVYLCASSLPGGGNSPLHFGNGTRLTVT.

Note on this clone: Other DNA sequences of this sample code for an identical CDR3. The chain combines TRBV7-9 with TRBJ1-5, with TRBD1 as a possible D gene (5 bases). Germline V gene data show CDR1 as SEHNR and CDR2 as FQNEAQ (reference sequence). This CDR3 spans 15 amino acids. V lost 4 bases to trimming and J lost 0 bases, with 10 bases between them. Here the CDR3 DNA reads TGTGCCAGCAGCTGGGGCACAGGTAGCAATCAGCCCCAGCATTTT. It encodes CASSWGTGSNQPQHF.